The rows below give T cell receptor beta chains drawn from one sample of a study of monozygotic twins with cystic fibrosis. The method was immunoSEQ multiplex PCR; TCRdb's version includes in-frame clones alone and lacks a portion of them. The sample records about 32,000 clones, 80% to 95% being singletons. The sequencing sample was made of blood. The receptor set was obtained from a girl aged 2 to 10 with cystic fibrosis. The CDR3 runs from the conserved cysteine through the conserved F or W. Fields, in order: J gene, V gene, clone size, D gene, CDR3 protein, CDR3 DNA. D genes are given only for firm matches. Only some rows state a clone size, as once, few, many or a class for expanded clones.

j_call: TRBJ1-5; v_call: TRBV19; clone_size: .; d_call: .; cdr3_aa: CASSRAAVFNYNQPQHF; cdr3_nt: TGTGCCAGTAGTAGGGCAGCCGTCTTTAATTACAATCAGCCCCAGCATTTT
j_call: TRBJ1-1; v_call: TRBV19; clone_size: .; d_call: TRBD1; cdr3_aa: CASRPGQPLLVTEAFF; cdr3_nt: TGTGCCAGTAGACCGGGACAGCCTTTGTTGGTGACTGAAGCTTTCTTT
j_call: TRBJ1-6; v_call: TRBV13; clone_size: .; d_call: .; cdr3_aa: CASSLGQVSPLHF; cdr3_nt: TGTGCCAGCAGCTTAGGCCAGGTTTCACCCCTCCACTTT
j_call: TRBJ1-1; v_call: TRBV28; clone_size: once; d_call: .; cdr3_aa: CASSPWPDNTEAFF; cdr3_nt: TGTGCCAGCAGTCCCTGGCCCGACAACACTGAAGCTTTCTTT
j_call: TRBJ1-6; v_call: TRBV2; clone_size: once; d_call: .; cdr3_aa: CASSVTGSYNSPLHF; cdr3_nt: TGTGCCAGCAGTGTTACCGGGTCCTATAATTCACCCCTCCACTTT
j_call: TRBJ1-3; v_call: TRBV4-1; clone_size: .; d_call: TRBD1; cdr3_aa: CASSQPQTGPGNTIYF; cdr3_nt: TGCGCCAGCAGCCAACCTCAGACAGGGCCCGGAAACACCATATATTTT
j_call: TRBJ2-7; v_call: TRBV6-6; clone_size: .; d_call: .; cdr3_aa: CASSSPTGYEQYF; cdr3_nt: TGTGCCAGCAGTTCCCCGACAGGCTACGAGCAGTACTTC
j_call: TRBJ1-2; v_call: TRBV2; clone_size: .; d_call: .; cdr3_aa: CASSPKGGRPYGYTF; cdr3_nt: TGTGCCAGCAGCCCTAAGGGGGGTCGACCTTATGGCTACACCTTC
j_call: TRBJ2-3; v_call: TRBV19; clone_size: .; d_call: .; cdr3_aa: CASSTGARGTDTQYF; cdr3_nt: TGTGCCAGTAGTACAGGGGCTCGAGGCACAGATACGCAGTATTTT
j_call: TRBJ2-5; v_call: TRBV4-3; clone_size: .; d_call: TRBD2; cdr3_aa: CASSQVRGAGGETQYF; cdr3_nt: TGCGCCAGCAGCCAAGTTCGCGGAGCGGGAGGGGAGACCCAGTACTTC
j_call: TRBJ2-3; v_call: TRBV19; clone_size: .; d_call: .; cdr3_aa: CASSPASTDTQYF; cdr3_nt: TGTGCCAGTAGTCCCGCCTCCACAGATACGCAGTATTTT
j_call: TRBJ2-1; v_call: TRBV7-2; clone_size: .; d_call: TRBD1; cdr3_aa: CASSFDRGSHNEQFF; cdr3_nt: TGTGCCAGCAGCTTCGACAGGGGCTCCCACAATGAGCAGTTCTTC
j_call: TRBJ1-1; v_call: TRBV6-4; clone_size: .; d_call: .; cdr3_aa: CASSGRGDTEAFF; cdr3_nt: TGTGCCAGCAGTGGTCGGGGGGACACTGAAGCTTTCTTT
j_call: TRBJ1-5; v_call: TRBV19; clone_size: .; d_call: .; cdr3_aa: CASSPDGVGNQPQHF; cdr3_nt: TGTGCCAGTAGTCCGGACGGGGTTGGCAATCAGCCCCAGCATTTT
j_call: TRBJ2-7; v_call: TRBV18; clone_size: .; d_call: TRBD2; cdr3_aa: CASSPGGGAWEQYF; cdr3_nt: TGTGCCAGCTCACCCGGCGGGGGGGCTTGGGAGCAGTACTTC
j_call: TRBJ1-1; v_call: TRBV2; clone_size: .; d_call: .; cdr3_aa: CASSDAVGNTEAFF; cdr3_nt: TGTGCCAGCAGTGACGCAGTGGGGAACACTGAAGCTTTCTTT
j_call: TRBJ2-3; v_call: TRBV9; clone_size: .; d_call: TRBD1; cdr3_aa: CASSVAGQGDTQYF; cdr3_nt: TGTGCCAGCAGCGTAGCCGGACAGGGTGATACGCAGTATTTT
j_call: TRBJ1-1; v_call: TRBV18; clone_size: .; d_call: .; cdr3_aa: CASSPVGGEDTEAFF; cdr3_nt: TGTGCCAGCTCACCCGTCGGAGGGGAAGACACTGAAGCTTTCTTT
j_call: TRBJ1-1; v_call: TRBV7-9; clone_size: .; d_call: .; cdr3_aa: CASSLVGGGTEAFF; cdr3_nt: TGTGCCAGCAGCTTAGTCGGGGGTGGCACTGAAGCTTTCTTT
j_call: TRBJ1-6; v_call: TRBV6-6; clone_size: .; d_call: .; cdr3_aa: CASSYSQGNNSPLHF; cdr3_nt: TGTGCCAGCAGTTACTCTCAGGGGAATAATTCACCCCTCCACTTT
j_call: TRBJ2-1; v_call: TRBV6-1; clone_size: .; d_call: TRBD2; cdr3_aa: CASKNPAGVTNEQFF; cdr3_nt: TGTGCCAGCAAAAACCCAGCGGGAGTTACCAATGAGCAGTTCTTC
j_call: TRBJ2-3; v_call: TRBV19; clone_size: .; d_call: .; cdr3_aa: CASSMRQGVPIISTDTQYF; cdr3_nt: TGTGCCAGTAGTATGCGCCAGGGCGTGCCGATAATTAGCACAGATACGCAGTATTTT
j_call: TRBJ1-4; v_call: TRBV2; clone_size: .; d_call: .; cdr3_aa: CASVPGPLENEKLFF; cdr3_nt: TGTGCCAGCGTGCCTGGACCGCTAGAAAATGAAAAACTGTTTTTT
j_call: TRBJ2-5; v_call: TRBV19; clone_size: .; d_call: .; cdr3_aa: CASSIEGRTQYF; cdr3_nt: TGTGCCAGTAGTATAGAGGGTAGGACCCAGTACTTC
j_call: TRBJ2-3; v_call: TRBV6-4; clone_size: once; d_call: .; cdr3_aa: CASSEGGYTDTQYF; cdr3_nt: TGTGCCAGCAGTGAGGGCGGATACACAGATACGCAGTATTTT
j_call: TRBJ1-1; v_call: TRBV30; clone_size: .; d_call: .; cdr3_aa: CAWSLGAIEAFF; cdr3_nt: TGTGCCTGGAGTTTGGGGGCGATTGAAGCTTTCTTT
j_call: TRBJ2-4; v_call: TRBV7-3; clone_size: .; d_call: TRBD1; cdr3_aa: CASSSRQGWQNIQYF; cdr3_nt: TGTGCCAGCAGCTCTCGACAGGGGTGGCAAAACATTCAGTACTTC
j_call: TRBJ1-1; v_call: TRBV7-8; clone_size: .; d_call: .; cdr3_aa: CASSSGPSFGAEAFF; cdr3_nt: TGTGCCAGCAGCTCCGGTCCTTCTTTTGGAGCTGAAGCTTTCTTT
j_call: TRBJ2-7; v_call: TRBV29-1; clone_size: .; d_call: .; cdr3_aa: CSVGSSSYEQYF; cdr3_nt: TGCAGCGTTGGCAGTAGCTCCTACGAGCAGTACTTC
j_call: TRBJ2-7; v_call: TRBV30; clone_size: .; d_call: .; cdr3_aa: CAWKTPYEQYF; cdr3_nt: TGTGCCTGGAAGACCCCCTACGAGCAGTACTTC
j_call: TRBJ1-1; v_call: TRBV5-6; clone_size: .; d_call: TRBD1; cdr3_aa: CASSWGQGGTEAFF; cdr3_nt: TGTGCCAGCAGCTGGGGACAGGGAGGGACTGAAGCTTTCTTT
j_call: TRBJ2-1; v_call: TRBV15; clone_size: .; d_call: TRBD1; cdr3_aa: CATSRGGAGGLNEQFF; cdr3_nt: TGTGCCACCAGCAGGGGTGGGGCAGGGGGTCTCAATGAGCAGTTCTTC
j_call: TRBJ1-1; v_call: TRBV28; clone_size: .; d_call: .; cdr3_aa: CASTDGVTEAFF; cdr3_nt: TGTGCCAGCACCGATGGAGTCACTGAAGCTTTCTTT
j_call: TRBJ2-1; v_call: TRBV4-2; clone_size: .; d_call: TRBD2; cdr3_aa: CASTQSASGASYNEQFF; cdr3_nt: TGTGCCAGCACTCAGTCGGCCAGCGGGGCTTCTTACAATGAGCAGTTCTTC
j_call: TRBJ1-2; v_call: TRBV19; clone_size: .; d_call: .; cdr3_aa: CASSSAVVWGYTF; cdr3_nt: TGTGCCAGTAGTTCCGCAGTCGTATGGGGCTACACCTTC
j_call: TRBJ1-1; v_call: TRBV10-3; clone_size: .; d_call: .; cdr3_aa: CAISPGGEAFF; cdr3_nt: TGTGCCATCAGCCCAGGTGGTGAAGCTTTCTTT
j_call: TRBJ2-7; v_call: TRBV30; clone_size: .; d_call: TRBD2; cdr3_aa: CAGQTKRGNYEQYF; cdr3_nt: TGTGCCGGACAGACTAAGCGGGGGAACTACGAGCAGTACTTC
j_call: TRBJ1-2; v_call: TRBV27; clone_size: .; d_call: .; cdr3_aa: CASSHIADGFSNYGYTF; cdr3_nt: TGTGCCAGCAGCCACATCGCCGACGGTTTCTCTAACTATGGCTACACCTTC
j_call: TRBJ2-7; v_call: TRBV6-6; clone_size: .; d_call: TRBD2; cdr3_aa: CASSRPTSGSSEQYF; cdr3_nt: TGTGCCAGCAGCCGCCCCACTAGCGGGAGTAGCGAGCAGTACTTC
j_call: TRBJ1-4; v_call: TRBV29-1; clone_size: .; d_call: .; cdr3_aa: CSFRTGDNEKLFF; cdr3_nt: TGCAGCTTCCGAACAGGAGACAATGAAAAACTGTTTTTT
j_call: TRBJ2-3; v_call: TRBV5-5; clone_size: .; d_call: .; cdr3_aa: CASSWSHLDTQYF; cdr3_nt: TGTGCCAGCAGCTGGTCCCACCTGGATACGCAGTATTTT
j_call: TRBJ2-3; v_call: TRBV6-4; clone_size: .; d_call: TRBD2; cdr3_aa: CASSDSSSSGGTDTQYF; cdr3_nt: TGTGCCAGCAGTGACTCGAGCTCTAGCGGGGGCACAGATACGCAGTATTTT
j_call: TRBJ2-2; v_call: TRBV11-1; clone_size: .; d_call: .; cdr3_aa: CAIDGPEGELFF; cdr3_nt: TGTGCCATCGACGGGCCCGAAGGGGAGCTGTTTTTT
j_call: TRBJ1-2; v_call: TRBV4-1; clone_size: .; d_call: TRBD1; cdr3_aa: CASSPGDRASGVGYTF; cdr3_nt: TGCGCCAGCAGCCCGGGGGACAGAGCCTCAGGGGTAGGCTACACCTTC
j_call: TRBJ2-7; v_call: TRBV6-6; clone_size: .; d_call: TRBD1; cdr3_aa: CASSYSQGDEQYF; cdr3_nt: TGTGCCAGCAGTTACTCACAGGGGGACGAGCAGTACTTC
j_call: TRBJ1-5; v_call: TRBV2; clone_size: .; d_call: .; cdr3_aa: CASSEGRGGNQPQHF; cdr3_nt: TGTGCCAGCAGTGAAGGCAGGGGTGGCAATCAGCCCCAGCATTTT
j_call: TRBJ2-7; v_call: TRBV5-1; clone_size: .; d_call: .; cdr3_aa: CASSLVGGSYEQYF; cdr3_nt: TGCGCCAGCAGCTTGGTTGGGGGGTCCTACGAGCAGTACTTC
j_call: TRBJ1-2; v_call: TRBV18; clone_size: .; d_call: TRBD1; cdr3_aa: CASSRTGIRINYGYTF; cdr3_nt: TGTGCCAGCTCACGGACAGGGATCAGAATTAACTATGGCTACACCTTC
j_call: TRBJ2-7; v_call: TRBV27; clone_size: .; d_call: TRBD2; cdr3_aa: CASSLGLSLDEQYF; cdr3_nt: TGTGCCAGCAGCCTGGGACTATCCCTCGACGAGCAGTACTTC
j_call: TRBJ2-7; v_call: TRBV5-4; clone_size: .; d_call: .; cdr3_aa: CASSSAGTYEQYF; cdr3_nt: TGTGCCAGCAGCTCGGCGGGCACCTACGAGCAGTACTTC
j_call: TRBJ2-7; v_call: TRBV19; clone_size: .; d_call: TRBD2; cdr3_aa: CASSIGTSGYLVYEQYF; cdr3_nt: TGTGCCAGTAGTATCGGGACTAGCGGGTATCTGGTCTACGAGCAGTACTTC